This T cell receptor (beta chain) originates from a study of T cells in Graves' hyperthyroidism and ophthalmopathy (dated 2019 in TCRdb). Study-wide context: TCR V-J signatures able to tell the groups apart were searched for in a discovery cohort of 95 or so patients, of whom roughly 42 had Graves' ophthalmopathy and some 60 had stable Graves' hyperthyroidism. In addition, the study compared T-cell repertoires in thyroid tissue and in blood from 6 or 7 Graves' hyperthyroidism patients. The 85 to 100 discovery patients were randomly split 7:3 into training and test sets. The paper reports TCR Vbeta CDR3 sequencing of approximately 140 peripheral blood samples: around 41 ophthalmopathy, under 80 hyperthyroidism and around 17 progressor patients. An independent validation cohort of around 19 hyperthyroidism patients and 17 patients who later progressed to ophthalmopathy tested prospective prediction of ophthalmopathy. After sampling, hyperthyroidism patients received methimazole starting at 30 mg daily, and ophthalmopathy patients received high-dose intravenous methylprednisolone.

V and J lose 5 bases and 2 bases, and a span of 16 bases separates them. From cysteine to phenylalanine, the CDR3 is 15 amino acids long. The entry retains the CDR3 DNA only, 45 bases that are in frame from base 1. The CDR1 and CDR2 encoded by the germline V gene are SGHTA and FQGNSA. TCR beta CDR3 regions were amplified from RNA transcripts. The first round of RT-PCR for the TCR CDR3 was performed with the HTBI primer set and the Qiagen OneStep RT-PCR kit. Libraries were constructed in a second round of multiplex PCR, after which size selection and purification were carried out. Libraries were sequenced paired-end with 100 bp reads on an Illumina HiSeq2000. The study's own analysis went as follows. SOAPnuke was used to process the raw data, with reads discarded if the reads contained adapters or uncalled bases, had a mean Phred below 15, or lacked an exact constant-primer or identifier match. High-quality paired reads were merged using COPE v1.2.5, and each unique nucleotide sequence was defined as a clonotype. MiTCR v1.1 was used to align the clonotypes against IMGT TRBV, TRBD and TRBJ reference segments. Only V-J combinations with frequency above 0.0001, covering roughly 99% of repertoires, were analysed. The TCS score was defined as the ratio of F50 (clonal expansion) to E x V (chaos), calculated using BLOSUM62-based TCRdist between CDR3 peptides within each V-J. Welch's t-statistics and random forest reduced 500 to 550 V-J features to about 13, which were used in a naive Bayes classifier (R e1071). The Morisita-Horn index was used to measure how similar the thyroid and blood repertoires were. TCRdb applied fastp at Q25 and MiXCR to the public reads, then kept only in-frame beta chains. Rows with a matching CDR3 protein are joined into one entry that keeps the most common DNA and genes. These V and J calls are TCRdb output, not the study's own analysis. Counted in this sample were about 49,000 distinct CDR3 sequences; roughly 51% of them appeared once. The ten largest make up 30% to 40% of the sample.

The sample holds many counts of this clonotype. Its antigen is currently not known. No base-level quality is on record; no much larger clone is a single base apart. The full study reports these points: Most expanded thyroid clonotypes (frequency above 0.001) were also detected in blood, suggesting blood repertoires may reflect thyroid immune responses. In cross-validation, a model built on a 13 V-J signature told ophthalmopathy apart from stable hyperthyroidism with about 90% sensitivity and around 83% specificity, and in testing the same model reached 80%/75%. Sample size was not statistically predetermined, and investigators were not blinded to group allocation. In validation, the model predicted progression to ophthalmopathy a median of 6.5 months before onset, with approximately 70% sensitivity and more than 72% specificity.

Stable Graves' hyperthyroidism was defined as no progression to ophthalmopathy during 18 months of follow-up. The hyperthyroidism patients were between 18 and 65 years old and newly diagnosed, with a disease duration of less than 2 months. The study excluded patients with uncontrolled infections, other autoimmune diseases, pregnancy or lactation. Diagnoses were based on clinical symptoms, serum thyroxine and TRAb, thyroid ultrasound and orbital computed tomography. Trizol reagent was used to extract total RNA, and RNA quality was then checked on an Agilent 2100 Bioanalyzer. The V and J segments used are TRBV7-2 and TRBJ2-7, with a tentative D gene TRBD2 over 5 matching bases. The TCR was taken from a man aged 18 to 29 with Graves' hyperthyroidism. Sequencing input: peripheral blood or thyroid tissue (not recorded which). The CDR3 sequence is CASSLGSVPPYEQYF. The DNA is as follows: TGTGCCAGCAGCCTCGGTAGCGTCCCCCCCTACGAGCAGTACTTC.